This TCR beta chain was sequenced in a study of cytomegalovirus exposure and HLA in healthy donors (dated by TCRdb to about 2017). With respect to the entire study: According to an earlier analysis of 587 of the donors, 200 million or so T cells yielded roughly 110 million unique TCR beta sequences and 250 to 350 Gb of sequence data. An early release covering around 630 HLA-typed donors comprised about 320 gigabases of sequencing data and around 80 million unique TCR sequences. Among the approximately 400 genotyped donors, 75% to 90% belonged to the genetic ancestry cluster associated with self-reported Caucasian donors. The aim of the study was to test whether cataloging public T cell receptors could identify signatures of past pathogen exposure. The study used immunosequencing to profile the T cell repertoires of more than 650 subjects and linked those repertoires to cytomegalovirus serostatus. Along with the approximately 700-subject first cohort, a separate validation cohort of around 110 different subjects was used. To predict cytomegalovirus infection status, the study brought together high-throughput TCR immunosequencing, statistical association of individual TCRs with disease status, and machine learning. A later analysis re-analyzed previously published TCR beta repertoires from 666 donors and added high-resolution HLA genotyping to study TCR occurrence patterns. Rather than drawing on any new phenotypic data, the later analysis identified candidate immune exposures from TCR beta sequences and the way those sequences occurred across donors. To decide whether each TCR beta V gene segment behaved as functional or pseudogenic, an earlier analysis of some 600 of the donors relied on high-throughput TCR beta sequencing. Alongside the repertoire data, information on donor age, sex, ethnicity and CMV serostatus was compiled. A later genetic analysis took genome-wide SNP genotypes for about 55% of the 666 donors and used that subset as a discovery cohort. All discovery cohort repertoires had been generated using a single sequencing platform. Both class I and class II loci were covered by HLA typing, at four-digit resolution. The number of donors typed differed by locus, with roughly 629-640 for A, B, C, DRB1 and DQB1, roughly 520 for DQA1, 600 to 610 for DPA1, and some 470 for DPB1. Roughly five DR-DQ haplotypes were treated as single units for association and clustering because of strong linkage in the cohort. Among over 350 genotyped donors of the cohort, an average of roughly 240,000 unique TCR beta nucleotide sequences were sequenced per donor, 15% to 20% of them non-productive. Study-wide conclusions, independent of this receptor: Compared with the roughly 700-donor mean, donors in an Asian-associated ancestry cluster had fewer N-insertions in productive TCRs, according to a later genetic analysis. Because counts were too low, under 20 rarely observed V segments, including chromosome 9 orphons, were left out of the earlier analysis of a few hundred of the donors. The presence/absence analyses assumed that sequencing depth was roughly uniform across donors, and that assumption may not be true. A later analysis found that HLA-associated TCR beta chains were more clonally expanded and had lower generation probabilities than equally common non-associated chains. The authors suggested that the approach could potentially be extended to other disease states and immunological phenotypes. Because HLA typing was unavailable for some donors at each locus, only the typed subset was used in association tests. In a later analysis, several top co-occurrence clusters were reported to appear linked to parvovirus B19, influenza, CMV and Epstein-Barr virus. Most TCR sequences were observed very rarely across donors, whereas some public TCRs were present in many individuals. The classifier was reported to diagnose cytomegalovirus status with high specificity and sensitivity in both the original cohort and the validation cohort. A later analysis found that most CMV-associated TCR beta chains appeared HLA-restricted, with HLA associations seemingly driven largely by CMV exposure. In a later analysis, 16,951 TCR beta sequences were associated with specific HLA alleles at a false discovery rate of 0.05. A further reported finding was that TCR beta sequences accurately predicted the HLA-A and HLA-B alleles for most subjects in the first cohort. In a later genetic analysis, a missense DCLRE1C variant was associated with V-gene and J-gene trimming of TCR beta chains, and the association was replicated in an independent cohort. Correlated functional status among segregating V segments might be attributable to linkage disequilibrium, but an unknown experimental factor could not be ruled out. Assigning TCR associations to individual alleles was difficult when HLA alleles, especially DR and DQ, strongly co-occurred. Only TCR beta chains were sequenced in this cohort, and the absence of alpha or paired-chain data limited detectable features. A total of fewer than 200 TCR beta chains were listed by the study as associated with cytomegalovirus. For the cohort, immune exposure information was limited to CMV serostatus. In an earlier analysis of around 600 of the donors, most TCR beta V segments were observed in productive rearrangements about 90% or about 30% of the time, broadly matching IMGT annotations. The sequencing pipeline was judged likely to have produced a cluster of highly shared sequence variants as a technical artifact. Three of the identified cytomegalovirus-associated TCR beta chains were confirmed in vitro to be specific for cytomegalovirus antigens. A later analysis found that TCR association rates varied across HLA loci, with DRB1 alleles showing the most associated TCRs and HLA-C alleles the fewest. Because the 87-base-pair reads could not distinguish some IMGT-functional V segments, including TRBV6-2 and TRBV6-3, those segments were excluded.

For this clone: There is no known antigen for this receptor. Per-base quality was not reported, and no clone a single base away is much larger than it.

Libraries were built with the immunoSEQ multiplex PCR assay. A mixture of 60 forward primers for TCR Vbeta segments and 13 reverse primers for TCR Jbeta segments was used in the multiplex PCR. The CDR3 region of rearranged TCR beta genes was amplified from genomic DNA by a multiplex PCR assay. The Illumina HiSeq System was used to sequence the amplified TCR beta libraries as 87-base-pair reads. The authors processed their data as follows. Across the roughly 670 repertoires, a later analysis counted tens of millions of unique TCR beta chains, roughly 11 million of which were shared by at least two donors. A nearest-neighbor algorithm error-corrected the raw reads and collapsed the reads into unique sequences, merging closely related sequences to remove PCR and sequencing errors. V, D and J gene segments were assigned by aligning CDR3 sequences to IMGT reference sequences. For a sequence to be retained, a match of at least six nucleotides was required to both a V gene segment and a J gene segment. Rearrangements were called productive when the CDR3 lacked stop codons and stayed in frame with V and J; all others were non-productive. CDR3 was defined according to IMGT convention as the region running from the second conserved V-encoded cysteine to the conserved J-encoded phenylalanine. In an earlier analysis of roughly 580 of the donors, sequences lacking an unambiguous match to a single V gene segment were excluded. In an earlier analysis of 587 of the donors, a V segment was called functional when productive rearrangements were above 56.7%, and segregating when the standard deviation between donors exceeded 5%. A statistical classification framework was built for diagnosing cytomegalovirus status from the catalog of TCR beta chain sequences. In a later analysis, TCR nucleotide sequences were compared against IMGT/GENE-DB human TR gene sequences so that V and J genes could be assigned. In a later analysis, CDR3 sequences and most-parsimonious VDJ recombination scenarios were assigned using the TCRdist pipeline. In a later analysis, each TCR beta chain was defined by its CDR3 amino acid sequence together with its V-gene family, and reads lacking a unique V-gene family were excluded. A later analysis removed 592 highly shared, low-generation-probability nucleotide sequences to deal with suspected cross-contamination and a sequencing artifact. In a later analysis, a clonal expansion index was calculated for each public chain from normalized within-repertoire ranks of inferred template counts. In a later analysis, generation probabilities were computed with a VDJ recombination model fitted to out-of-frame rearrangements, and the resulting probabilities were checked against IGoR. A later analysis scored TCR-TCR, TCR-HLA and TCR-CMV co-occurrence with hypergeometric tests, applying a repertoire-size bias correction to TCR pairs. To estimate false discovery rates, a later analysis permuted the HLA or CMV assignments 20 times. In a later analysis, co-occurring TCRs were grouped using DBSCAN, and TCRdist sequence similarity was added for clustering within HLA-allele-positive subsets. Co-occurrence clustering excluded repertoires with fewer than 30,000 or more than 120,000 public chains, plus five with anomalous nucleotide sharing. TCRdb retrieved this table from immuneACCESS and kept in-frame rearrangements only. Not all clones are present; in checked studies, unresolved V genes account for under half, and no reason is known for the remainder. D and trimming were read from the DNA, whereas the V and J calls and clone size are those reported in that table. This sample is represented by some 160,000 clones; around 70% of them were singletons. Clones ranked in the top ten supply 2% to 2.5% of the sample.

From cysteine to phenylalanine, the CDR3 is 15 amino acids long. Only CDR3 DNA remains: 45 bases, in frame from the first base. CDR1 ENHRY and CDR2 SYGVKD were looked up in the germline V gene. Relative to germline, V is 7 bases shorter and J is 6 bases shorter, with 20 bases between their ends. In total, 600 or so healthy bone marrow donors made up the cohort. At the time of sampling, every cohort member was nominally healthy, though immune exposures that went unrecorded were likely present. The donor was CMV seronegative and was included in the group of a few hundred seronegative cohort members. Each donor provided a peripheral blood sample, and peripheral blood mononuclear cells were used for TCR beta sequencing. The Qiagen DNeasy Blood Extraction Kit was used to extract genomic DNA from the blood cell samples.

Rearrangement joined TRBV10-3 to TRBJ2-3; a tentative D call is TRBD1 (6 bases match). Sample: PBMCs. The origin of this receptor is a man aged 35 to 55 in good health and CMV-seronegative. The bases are TGTGCCATCATCAACCGGGACACGACTCTGGATACGCAGTATTTT. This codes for CAIINRDTTLDTQYF.